These 27 T cell receptor beta chains originate from one sample sequenced in a study of cytomegalovirus exposure and HLA in healthy donors. The PCR contained 60 Vbeta and 13 Jbeta primers. Profiled with immunoSEQ multiplex PCR; TCRdb holds only in-frame clones, not every one. Of approximately 90,000 clones listed, more than 70% were seen once; the top ten hold 3.7%. Sequencing used PBMCs. These receptors all come from a man aged 25-40 years in good health and CMV-seronegative.

CDR3 nucleotides: TGTGCCAGCACCCGCCAGGGGCAGAACACCGGGGAGCTGTTTTTT. Protein sequence: CASTRQGQNTGELFF. V usage is TRBV2 and J usage is TRBJ2-2; maybe TRBD1 (6 bases). The CDR3 spans 15 residues. Germline loops: CDR1 SNHLY, CDR2 FYNNEI. V shed 7 bases and J shed 1 base, with 13 bases lying between them. Variable domain in full (rest from reference TRBV2 and TRBJ2-2): EPEVTQTPSHQVTQMGQEVILRCVPISNHLYFYWYRQILGQKVEFLVSFYNNEISEKSEIFDDQFSVERPDGSNFTLKIRSTKLEDSAMYFCASTRQGQNTGELFFGEGSRLTVL.

The table lists this clone with a count of one. This chain joins TRBV13 and TRBJ2-1, with 8 bases aligning to TRBD2. V lost 2 bases to trimming and J lost 9 bases; unmatched junction nucleotides: 9. The CDR3 contains 15 residues. Germline lookup yields CDR1 PRHDT and CDR2 FYEKMQ (reference sequence). The CDR3 protein is CASSLHTGGPIEQFF. The CDR3 DNA is TGTGCCAGCAGCTTACACACGGGAGGGCCCATTGAGCAGTTCTTC. The complete variable domain, with remaining parts taken from reference TRBV13 and TRBJ2-1, reads AAGVIQSPRHLIKEKRETATLKCYPIPRHDTVYWYQQGPGQDPQFLISFYEKMQSDKGSIPDRFSAQQFSDYHSELNMSSLELGDSALYFCASSLHTGGPIEQFFGPGTRLTVL.

The chain is built from TRBV11-3 and TRBJ2-1; D call uncertain. CDR1 is SGHNT and CDR2 is YENEEA in the germline V gene. V was trimmed by 4 bases and J by 4 bases, leaving 8 bases between them. The CDR3 covers 13 residues. The CDR3 region is CASSSSRYNEQFF. The CDR3 bases are TGTGCCAGCAGCTCGAGCAGGTACAATGAGCAGTTCTTC.

The table lists this clone with a count of one. V gene TRBV7-9 combines with J gene TRBJ1-2; a weak D match, TRBD1 (6 bases). Trimming stripped 5 bases from V and 0 bases from J, with 16 bases between. Looked up from germline, CDR1 is SEHNR and CDR2 is FQNEAQ (reference sequence). The CDR3 covers 16 residues. The CDR3 sequence is CASSPVGGEANYGYTF. The CDR3 DNA reads TGTGCCAGCAGCCCTGTAGGGGGTGAAGCTAACTATGGCTACACCTTC.

The genes are TRBV13 and TRBJ2-5; TRBD1 is a possible D gene (6 bases). CDR3 length: 14 residues. The V and J ends lost 6 bases and 2 bases respectively, with 13 bases between them. Germline CDR1 is PRHDT and CDR2 is FYEKMQ (reference sequence). CDR3 DNA: TGTGCCAGCAGTCCAACAGACAGGCAAGAGACCCAGTACTTC. This translates into CASSPTDRQETQYF.

The chain recombines TRBV14 with TRBJ1-3; possibly TRBD1 for D (5 bases). Deletions cut 2 bases from V and 2 bases from J, with 7 bases between. This CDR3 comprises 14 residues. The V gene's germline CDR1 is SGHDN and CDR2 FVKESK. In DNA form, the CDR3 reads TGTGCCAGCAGCCAACTAGGGGCTGGAAACACCATATATTTT. It translates to CASSQLGAGNTIYF.

This clone appeared once. This chain joins TRBV5-6 and TRBJ2-7; 9 bases are shared with TRBD2. The CDR3 sequence is 17 residues long. V lost 0 bases, J lost 3 bases, and 10 bases stayed unmatched. Germline V gene lookup returns CDR1 SGHDT and CDR2 YYEEEE. CDR3 amino acids: CASSLGDTVLAGYEQYF. In DNA form, the CDR3 reads TGTGCCAGCAGCTTGGGGGACACCGTACTAGCGGGCTACGAGCAGTACTTC.

This chain links TRBV30 with TRBJ1-1; D not certain. CDR1 and CDR2 (germline): GTSNPN, SVGIG (reference sequence). The CDR3 contains 15 residues. The ends were cut back, 3 bases at V and 0 bases at J, with 14 bases in the middle. CDR3 DNA: TGTGCCTGGAGAGCGGGTGGTAGGTTGAACACTGAAGCTTTCTTT. The encoded protein is CAWRAGGRLNTEAFF.

Comments on this clone: A read error may produce the germline difference seen at one junction end. The CDR3: CASSLAPAGGVETQYF. The CDR3 bases are TGTGCTAGCAGCTTAGCGCCAGCGGGAGGAGTGGAGACCCAGTACTTC. V usage is TRBV7-7 and J usage is TRBJ2-5; TRBD2 matches 9 bases. Germline loops: CDR1 SSHAT, CDR2 FNYEAQ (reference sequence). CDR3 size: 16 residues.

The gene calls are TRBV5-4 and TRBJ2-4; D might be TRBD2 (6 bases). The germline V and J ends were trimmed by 1 base and 0 bases, with 11 bases remaining between them. This CDR3 is 16 amino acids long. From germline, CDR1 is SGHNT and CDR2 YYREEE (reference sequence). DNA of the CDR3: TGTGCCAGCAGCTTGAGTCCGGGACTAGCCAAAAACATTCAGTACTTC. This translates into CASSLSPGLAKNIQYF.

This chain connects TRBV2 to TRBJ2-3, with TRBD1 identical over 11 bases. Germline loops: CDR1 SNHLY, CDR2 FYNNEI. V trimming: 3 bases; J trimming: 7 bases; junction bases outside the gene matches: 9. There are 16 residues in the CDR3. The CDR3 DNA follows: TGTGCCAGCAGTGACCCGAGGACAGGGGGCTCTTATACGCAGTATTTT. As protein: CASSDPRTGGSYTQYF.

This clone appeared a few times. The chain has TRBV4-2 and TRBJ2-6; 7 bases align to TRBD1. The germline V gene has CDR1 LGHNA and CDR2 YNFKEQ. The CDR3 consists of 17 residues. Trimming cost V 0 bases and J 0 bases; bases outside gene matches: 2. As DNA, the CDR3 is TGTGCCAGCAGCCAAGAGGGGGACAGCTCTGGGGCCAACGTCCTGACTTTC. Its protein is CASSQEGDSSGANVLTF.

Regarding this clone: A much bigger clone sits one base away, suggesting this may be a read error. The chain uses TRBV7-9 and TRBJ1-2; D unclear. In germline, CDR1 is SEHNR, CDR2 FQNEAQ (reference sequence). The CDR3 runs to 11 residues. In DNA form, the CDR3 reads TGTTCCAGCAGCTCCTACTATGGCTACACCTTC. Residues: CSSSSYYGYTF.

V is TRBV18 and J is TRBJ2-1; 7 bases align to TRBD1. The germline gives CDR1 KGHSH, CDR2 LQKENI. CDR3 length: 15 residues. V was clipped by 4 bases and J by 2 bases; unmatched bases: 5. The DNA of the CDR3 is TGTGCCAGCTCACTTACAGGGGTCACCTACAATGAGCAGTTCTTC. Translation gives CASSLTGVTYNEQFF.

This rearrangement joins TRBV5-5 to TRBJ2-5; 9 bases match TRBD1. The germline V gene encodes CDR1 SGHKS and CDR2 YYEKEE (reference sequence). The CDR3 totals 14 residues. Trimming at V came to 3 bases and at J to 10 bases, leaving 10 bases not matched to a gene. The CDR3 protein is CASSSRDRAPNQYF. As DNA, the CDR3 is TGTGCCAGCAGCTCCCGGGACAGGGCACCGAACCAGTACTTC.

This clone showed up just a few times. The chain employs TRBV7-8 and TRBJ2-7, with 11 bases that match TRBD2. This CDR3 is 19 amino acids long. J gave up 1 base and V 2 bases, and 13 bases lay outside the gene matches. Germline values: CDR1 SGHVS, CDR2 FQNEAQ. CDR3 sequence (DNA): TGTGCCAGCAGCTTACCGACTAGCGGGAAAGGGGGAGGATCCTACGAGCAGTACTTC. Protein product: CASSLPTSGKGGGSYEQYF.

This chain connects TRBV28 to TRBJ1-1; a possible D gene is TRBD1 (6 bases). Germline CDR1 reads MDHEN; CDR2 reads SYDVKM. The CDR3 is made up of 17 amino acids. V lost 5 bases and J lost 2, with 21 bases in between. CDR3 protein: CASSSAGAGLRNTEAFF. The CDR3 DNA follows: TGTGCCAGCAGTAGCGCAGGGGCCGGTCTGAGAAACACTGAAGCTTTCTTT.

The chain employs TRBV27 and TRBJ1-3; 9 bases match TRBD1. Unmatched junction bases numbered 11, after V lost 8 bases and J lost 0 bases. CDR1 and CDR2 (germline): MNHEY, SMNVEV (reference sequence). CDR3 length equals 17 residues. CDR3 residues: CASQRQQGASSGNTIYF. CDR3 in DNA: TGTGCCAGCCAACGTCAACAGGGGGCCTCCTCTGGAAACACCATATATTTT.

The chain has TRBV7-2 and TRBJ2-2; weak D call: TRBD1 (6 bases). V lost 10 bases, J lost 5 bases, and 17 bases lay in between. Looked up from germline, CDR1 is SGHTA and CDR2 is FQGNSA. The CDR3 runs 14 residues. The DNA for the CDR3 is TGTGCCATCAAGACAGGCAGTGGAACCGGGGAGCTGTTTTTT. It codes for CAIKTGSGTGELFF. Filled out from reference TRBV7-2 and TRBJ2-2, the complete variable domain reads GAGVSQSPSNKVTEKGKDVELRCDPISGHTALYWYRQSLGQGLEFLIYFQGNSAPDKSGLPSDRFSAERTGGSVSTLTIQRTQQEDSAVYLCAIKTGSGTGELFFGEGSRLTVL.

The V call is TRBV5-1, the J call TRBJ2-2, with 15 bases lining up with TRBD2. Germline CDR1 is SGHRS and CDR2 is YFSETQ. CDR3 length: 19 residues. V lost 3 bases to trimming and J lost 0 bases; unmatched junction nucleotides: 6. CDR3 bases: TGCGCCAGCAGCTGGAGGACTAGCGGGGGGGGACCGAACACCGGGGAGCTGTTTTTT. Translating it yields CASSWRTSGGGPNTGELFF.

The V gene is TRBV27, the J gene TRBJ2-7; TRBD2 agrees at 10 bases. Trimming cost V 2 bases and J 4 bases; bases outside gene matches: 2. The CDR3 is made up of 14 amino acids. The germline V gene has CDR1 MNHEY and CDR2 SMNVEV (reference sequence). CDR3: CASSLASGRYEQYF. The DNA of the CDR3 is TGTGCCAGCAGTTTAGCTAGCGGGAGATACGAGCAGTACTTC.

The J gene is TRBJ2-7, the V gene TRBV7-2; D may be TRBD1 (6 bases). Trimming took 3 bases from V and 4 from J, leaving 10 bases between them. The germline gives CDR1 SGHTA, CDR2 FQGNSA. The CDR3 is 13 amino acids. The CDR3 DNA sequence: TGTGCCAGCAGCTTTAGCAGGGGATACGAGCAGTACTTC. This codes for CASSFSRGYEQYF. Full variable domain (remainder filled in from reference TRBV7-2 and TRBJ2-7): GAGVSQSPSNKVTEKGKDVELRCDPISGHTALYWYRQSLGQGLEFLIYFQGNSAPDKSGLPSDRFSAERTGGSVSTLTIQRTQQEDSAVYLCASSFSRGYEQYFGPGTRLTVT.

In regard to this clone: The junction and the germline gene differ at one end; a read error may be behind it. The chain recombines TRBV7-7 with TRBJ2-2; D is possibly TRBD1 (5 bases). The CDR3 has 15 residues. Germline values: CDR1 SSHAT, CDR2 FNYEAQ (reference sequence). CDR3 sequence: CASSFNPGLTGELFF. Here the CDR3 DNA reads TGTGCTAGCAGCTTTAATCCAGGGCTGACCGGGGAGCTGTTTTTT. Supplemented by reference TRBV7-7 and TRBJ2-2, the full variable domain reads GAGVSQSPRYKVTKRGQDVTLRCDPISSHATLYWYQQALGQGPEFLTYFNYEAQPDKSGLPSDRFSAERPEGSISTLTIQRTEQRDSAMYRCASSFNPGLTGELFFGEGSRLTVL.

A word on this clone: Within the sample, other DNA sequences also encode this same CDR3. The genes are TRBV10-2 and TRBJ2-7; tentatively, D is TRBD1 (5 bases). Trimming stripped 3 bases from V and 0 bases from J, with 12 bases between. CDR1 and CDR2 from the germline V gene are WSHSY and SAAADI. This CDR3 is built from 15 residues. The CDR3 here is CASSEHSTVSYEQYF. The CDR3 bases are TGCGCCAGCAGTGAACACTCGACAGTCTCCTACGAGCAGTACTTC.

The table lists this clone with a few counts. The chain recombines TRBV28 with TRBJ2-6, with D possibly matching TRBD2 (5 bases). Trimming pared 3 bases from V and 0 bases from J, leaving 6 bases between. The CDR3 runs 15 residues. CDR1 is MDHEN and CDR2 is SYDVKM in the germline V gene. The CDR3, as DNA: TGTGCCAGCAGTTTGGGGAGCTCTGGGGCCAACGTCCTGACTTTC. Amino acid sequence: CASSLGSSGANVLTF.

This clone was detected once. The J gene is TRBJ2-3, the V gene TRBV6-5; TRBD2 aligns across 7 bases. Trimming cost V 6 bases and J 6 bases; bases outside gene matches: 3. CDR1 is MNHEY and CDR2 is SVGAGI in the germline V gene. CDR3 size: 12 residues. The CDR3: CASSPGGDTQYF. In DNA, the CDR3 is TGTGCCAGCAGCCCCGGGGGGGATACGCAGTATTTT.

The V gene is TRBV7-2, the J gene TRBJ2-3; a possible D gene is TRBD1 (5 bases). The ends were cut back, 0 bases at V and 4 bases at J, with 14 bases in the middle. CDR3 size: 16 residues. CDR1 and CDR2 from the germline V gene are SGHTA and FQGNSA. CDR3 DNA sequence: TGTGCCAGCAGCTTAGCACAGGCCTCCGGCTCAGATACGCAGTATTTT. Its translation: CASSLAQASGSDTQYF.